The clone carrying this T cell receptor (beta chain) was detected a few times. TCRdb itself ran the 5' RACE reads through MiXCR, one entry per CDR3 protein. Of tens of thousands of distinct CDR3 sequences in the sample, approximately 9.7% are singletons; the top ten hold 20%. The data stem from a study of early T cells in non-severe SARS-CoV-2 infection. Material: whole blood. This clonotype was sampled from an adult who was a healthcare worker with PCR-confirmed SARS-CoV-2 infection or an uninfected control (not recorded which).

The CDR3 DNA reads as TGTGCCACCAGCAGAGATAGGGGGTCTGAAGCTTTCTTT. Encoded protein: CATSRDRGSEAFF. The chain has TRBV15 and TRBJ1-1, with D possibly being TRBD1 (6 bases). Germline V gene lookup returns CDR1 LNHNV and CDR2 YYDKDF (reference sequence). The V gene lost 0 bases and the J gene lost 6 bases, with 8 bases spanning the gap. The CDR3 runs 13 residues.